The rows below give T cell receptor beta chains drawn from one sample of a study of cytomegalovirus exposure and HLA in healthy donors. Method: immunoSEQ multiplex PCR; TCRdb's copy keeps in-frame clones and lacks some. The sample holds fewer than 200,000 clones, 80% to 90% seen once. Sample: PBMCs. These TCRs come from a girl aged 2-10 years in good health and CMV-seropositive. The CDR3 runs from the conserved cysteine through the conserved F or W. A D gene is named only where the DNA matches it firmly. Clone size is shown for a subset of rows, as once, few, many or a class of expanded clone.

d_gene | abundance | j_gene | v_gene | CDR3aa | CDR3nt
- | - | TRBJ1-1 | TRBV7-8 | CASSFFGPEAFF | TGTGCCAGCAGCTTTTTTGGGCCTGAAGCTTTCTTT
- | - | TRBJ2-7 | TRBV10-1 | CASSETGNLNEQYF | TGCGCCAGCAGTGAAACAGGGAATCTTAACGAGCAGTACTTC
TRBD1 | - | TRBJ1-1 | TRBV7-9 | CSSSPLDREAFF | TGTTCCAGCAGTCCCCTGGACAGGGAAGCTTTCTTT
TRBD1 | - | TRBJ2-1 | TRBV19 | CASKVGTETYNEQFF | TGTGCCAGTAAAGTCGGGACAGAAACGTACAATGAGCAGTTCTTC
- | - | TRBJ2-1 | TRBV18 | CASSPSNEQFF | TGTGCCAGCTCACCGAGTAATGAGCAGTTCTTC
TRBD1 | - | TRBJ2-1 | TRBV11-3 | CASSLGATGEHEQFF | TGTGCCAGCAGCTTAGGGGCCACAGGGGAACATGAGCAGTTCTTC
- | - | TRBJ2-5 | TRBV15 | CATSRSSARETQYF | TGTGCCACCAGCAGGTCTAGCGCGCGGGAGACCCAGTACTTC
TRBD2 | - | TRBJ2-1 | TRBV7-6 | CASSPLRREAYAYNEQFF | TGTGCCAGCAGCCCACTCCGGCGGGAGGCCTACGCCTACAATGAGCAGTTCTTC
- | - | TRBJ2-5 | TRBV5-1 | CASSFPGIQETQYF | TGCGCCAGCAGCTTCCCAGGGATCCAAGAGACCCAGTACTTC
TRBD1 | - | TRBJ1-2 | TRBV9 | CASSAPLTGDEGYGYTF | TGTGCCAGCAGCGCACCCCTCACAGGGGACGAGGGATATGGCTACACCTTC
- | once | TRBJ2-1 | TRBV11-2 | CASSLAGVSYNEQFF | TGTGCCAGCAGCTTAGCCGGGGTCTCCTACAATGAGCAGTTCTTC
TRBD2 | - | TRBJ2-7 | TRBV25-1 | CASSIGEGNEQYF | TGTGCCAGCAGTATTGGGGAGGGAAACGAGCAGTACTTC
- | - | TRBJ1-6 | TRBV4-1 | CASSHKQESSYNSPLHF | TGCGCCAGCAGCCACAAACAGGAGAGCTCCTATAATTCACCCCTCCACTTT
TRBD2 | - | TRBJ2-3 | TRBV5-5 | CASSLGGGRADTQYF | TGTGCCAGCAGCTTGGGCGGCGGGAGAGCAGATACGCAGTATTTT
- | - | TRBJ2-7 | TRBV6-5 | CASSSSAGTGYEQYF | TGTGCCAGCAGTTCCTCTGCTGGAACGGGGTACGAGCAGTACTTC
TRBD1 | many | TRBJ2-7 | TRBV6-5 | CASSTRDRVSYEQYF | TGTGCCAGCAGTACCCGGGACAGGGTTTCCTACGAGCAGTACTTC
- | once | TRBJ1-2 | TRBV19 | CASNTGQNYGYTF | TGTGCCAGTAATACTGGGCAAAACTATGGCTACACCTTC
- | - | TRBJ1-1 | TRBV7-9 | CASSLEQVNTEAFF | TGTGCCAGCAGCTTAGAACAGGTGAACACTGAAGCTTTCTTT
TRBD1 | once | TRBJ2-4 | TRBV28 | CASSIQQGNIQYF | TGTGCCAGCAGCATCCAACAGGGGAACATTCAGTACTTC
- | - | TRBJ1-1 | TRBV14 | CASSPLSGNEAFF | TGTGCCAGCAGCCCCCTCAGCGGTAACGAAGCTTTCTTT
TRBD1 | - | TRBJ2-3 | TRBV11-1 | CASTPDRARADTQYF | TGTGCCAGCACACCGGACAGGGCGAGGGCCGATACGCAGTATTTT
TRBD1 | - | TRBJ1-6 | TRBV2 | CASYRDRVSPLHF | TGTGCCAGCTACCGGGACAGGGTTTCACCCCTCCACTTT
- | - | TRBJ2-7 | TRBV7-3 | CASSPGDPYEQYF | TGTGCCAGCAGCCCAGGGGACCCCTACGAGCAGTACTTC
- | once | TRBJ2-7 | TRBV18 | CASSPSGQSYEQYF | TGTGCCAGCTCACCATCAGGGCAGTCCTACGAGCAGTACTTC
TRBD1 | - | TRBJ1-2 | TRBV5-1 | CASSPLTGNYGYTF | TGCGCCAGCAGCCCATTGACAGGGAACTATGGCTACACCTTC
- | once | TRBJ1-1 | TRBV11-2 | CASSLDSDRNTEAFF | TGTGCCAGCAGCTTAGATTCGGACAGGAACACTGAAGCTTTCTTT
TRBD1 | - | TRBJ1-5 | TRBV14 | CASSRRTGGAYNQPQHF | TGTGCCAGCAGCCGCCGGACAGGGGGCGCTTACAATCAGCCCCAGCATTTT
TRBD2 | - | TRBJ2-7 | TRBV9 | CASSVGLAGQGEQYF | TGTGCCAGCAGCGTAGGTCTAGCGGGACAAGGCGAGCAGTACTTC
TRBD2 | - | TRBJ2-5 | TRBV10-2 | CASRLAGQETQYF | TGCGCCAGCAGGCTAGCGGGGCAAGAGACCCAGTACTTC
- | once | TRBJ2-7 | TRBV11-3 | CASSLDLGGIRNYEQYF | TGTGCCAGCAGCTTAGATCTGGGCGGGATACGTAACTACGAGCAGTACTTC
TRBD2 | - | TRBJ2-1 | TRBV5-1 | CASSLARTSGRWDNEQFF | TGCGCCAGCAGCTTGGCCAGGACTAGCGGGAGATGGGACAATGAGCAGTTCTTC
- | - | TRBJ2-7 | TRBV6-1 | CAEASEQYF | TGTGCCGAAGCGAGCGAGCAGTACTTC
- | - | TRBJ1-4 | TRBV27 | CASSSALGHEKLFF | TGTGCCAGCAGTTCCGCCCTTGGGCATGAAAAACTGTTTTTT
- | - | TRBJ2-7 | TRBV5-1 | CASSPTGDRYEQYF | TGCGCCAGCAGCCCGACAGGAGATCGCTACGAGCAGTACTTC
- | - | TRBJ1-5 | TRBV5-5 | CASSQTIFRGGSNQPQHF | TGTGCCAGCAGCCAAACAATATTCAGGGGTGGCAGCAATCAGCCCCAGCATTTT
TRBD1 | - | TRBJ1-2 | TRBV7-2 | CASSPRGPGQGYGYTF | TGTGCCAGCAGCCCGAGGGGGCCGGGACAGGGCTATGGCTACACCTTC
- | - | TRBJ2-7 | TRBV19 | CASSIRNGGYEQYF | TGTGCCAGTAGTATACGAAACGGGGGCTACGAGCAGTACTTC
- | - | TRBJ2-5 | TRBV5-1 | CASSRTGVTETQYF | TGCGCCAGCAGTCGCACGGGTGTCACAGAGACCCAGTACTTC
- | - | TRBJ2-1 | TRBV9 | CASSVATGTEQFF | TGTGCCAGCAGCGTAGCTACCGGGACAGAGCAGTTCTTC
TRBD2 | - | TRBJ2-5 | TRBV27 | CASSFVVGGGIQETQYF | TGTGCCAGCAGTTTTGTGGTCGGGGGAGGGATCCAAGAGACCCAGTACTTC
TRBD2 | - | TRBJ2-1 | TRBV30 | CAWMKGLRNEQFF | TGTGCCTGGATGAAGGGACTACGCAATGAGCAGTTCTTC
- | - | TRBJ1-1 | TRBV21-1 | CASSLPLKLVEAEAFF | TGTGCCAGCAGCTTGCCCCTCAAACTAGTCGAGGCAGAAGCTTTCTTT
- | - | TRBJ1-2 | TRBV5-6 | CASSSGVGYTF | TGTGCCAGCAGCTCAGGGGTCGGCTACACCTTC
TRBD1 | - | TRBJ1-5 | TRBV25-1 | CASSGDREHQPQHF | TGTGCCAGCAGTGGAGACAGGGAACATCAGCCCCAGCATTTT
TRBD1 | - | TRBJ2-1 | TRBV11-3 | CASSSQLAQGAYNEQFF | TGTGCCAGCAGCTCCCAATTAGCGCAGGGGGCCTACAATGAGCAGTTCTTC